The present entry profiles one T cell receptor (beta chain) with its context. As yet, its antigen is unknown. CD4+ T cells that had been cultured provided DNA sequenced with the Oncomine TCR Beta short-read assay. Cultures of CD4+ T cells served as the source for extracting genomic DNA. TCRdb ran MiXCR on the PCR reads and lists one entry per CDR3 protein. The sample lists around 6,400 distinct CDR3 sequences; around 50% were seen once. The data belong to a study of vaccination and CD4 T cells after COVID-19. Treatment specified: approximately 9-day PBMC culture with coronavirus spike peptide pools or control peptides (ViraFEST assay). T cells were expanded with peptide pools, and expanded clonotypes were identified by TCR sequencing. Study-level results: Sampling was limited to relatively few convalescent patients, with no early post-infection timepoints studied.

The TCR comes from a human donor who had recovered from COVID-19. Material: CD4+ T cells from blood, cultured in vitro.

The CDR3, as DNA: TGTGCCAGCAGTCCCGGGCTAACTGGCCATGGCTACACCTTC. This sequence encodes CASSPGLTGHGYTF. V and J are TRBV6-1 and TRBJ1-2, with D hard to call. CDR3 length: 14 amino acids. Germline V gives CDR1 MNHNS, CDR2 SASEGT. The V gene lost 5 bases and the J gene lost 6 bases, with 16 bases spanning the gap.